This T cell receptor (beta chain) emerged from a study of OX40 agonist ivuxolimab in advanced cancers. TCRdb keeps only in-frame clones here, not all; method: immunoSEQ multiplex PCR. This sample carries 55,000 to 90,000 clones, 80% to 90% of them seen once, and the ten largest clones take 0.85% to 1.3%. CDR3 length: 18 amino acids. CDR1 and CDR2 from the germline V gene are SGHDN and FVKESK. The V gene end was trimmed by 0 bases and the J gene end by 6 bases; junction bases not matched to a gene: 10. Specimen: CD4+ or CD8+ T cells sorted from blood, collected in a trial of the OX40 agonist ivuxolimab. The sequence was collected from an adult with an advanced solid tumor such as melanoma, head and neck, liver or kidney cancer. The chain recombines TRBV14 with TRBJ2-1; the match to TRBD2 covers 11 bases. The CDR3 DNA reads TGTGCCAGCAGCCAAGAAACGGGGACTAGCGGATTCCGCAATGAGCAGTTCTTC. Translation: CASSQETGTSGFRNEQFF.